One sample yielded the 9 T cell receptor beta chains listed below, sequenced in a study of shared clonotypes between healthy human individuals. Naive CD8 populations comprised CD45RO-negative cells positively selected for CCR7, excluding terminally differentiated effector memory CD45RA+ cells. The protocol was immunoSEQ multiplex PCR, while the TCRdb copy is restricted to in-frame clones and leaves out a portion. The sample lists approximately 2,200,000 clones, about 92% occurring once. The source material was naive CD8+ T cells from PBMCs. These receptors were collected from a man aged 18 to 30 in good health. Some clones in this sample may be carry-over from other donors' samples.

J is TRBJ2-5 and V is TRBV12-5; D is unclear. This CDR3 contains 15 residues. The V end lost 1 base, the J end lost 1 base, and 10 bases lay between the germline ends. Germline V CDR1 and CDR2: LGHNT, FRNRAP. Here the CDR3 reads CASGLGMGSQETQYF. As DNA, the CDR3 is TGTGCTAGTGGTTTGGGTATGGGTTCCCAAGAGACCCAGTACTTC.

The count of this clone is one. The V call is TRBV7-9, the J call TRBJ1-2; 7 bases align to TRBD1. Germline CDR1 SEHNR, CDR2 FQNEAQ (reference sequence). The CDR3 runs to 15 residues. V lost 7 bases and J lost 4; bases outside the gene matches: 12. Here the CDR3 DNA reads TGTGCCAGCACCACTCCCCCGGGACAGCCCTATGGCTACACCTTC. As protein: CASTTPPGQPYGYTF. Supplemented by reference TRBV7-9 and TRBJ1-2, the full variable domain reads DTGVSQNPRHKITKRGQNVTFRCDPISEHNRLYWYRQTLGQGPEFLTYFQNEAQLEKSRLLSDRFSAERPKGSFSTLEIQRTEQGDSAMYLCASTTPPGQPYGYTFGSGTRLTVV.

The rearrangement links TRBV9 to TRBJ2-7, with D possibly being TRBD1 or TRBD2 (5 bases each). CDR1 and CDR2 (germline): SGDLS, YYNGEE. This CDR3 contains 16 residues. V was clipped by 4 bases and J by 3 bases, with 20 bases between them. CDR3 region: CASSSNPGPSLYEQYF. The CDR3 nucleotides are TGTGCCAGCAGCTCGAATCCGGGACCGAGCCTCTACGAGCAGTACTTC.

The chain couples TRBV7-2 to TRBJ2-7; D tentatively fits TRBD1 or TRBD2 (6 bases each). The V end was cut by 5 bases, the J end by 4 bases, with 18 bases between. The CDR3 consists of 15 residues. CDR1 is SGHTA and CDR2 is FQGNSA in the germline V gene. This chain's CDR3 is CASSMGRGHLYEQYF. CDR3 DNA sequence: TGTGCCAGCAGCATGGGGCGGGGACACCTATACGAGCAGTACTTC.

As for this clone: This sample also contains other DNA sequences that code for the same CDR3. The rearrangement uses TRBV2 and TRBJ1-1, with no clear D. With 3 bases removed from V and 7 bases from J, the gap between germline ends came to 3 bases. CDR3 length: 10 residues. Germline V gene sequence: CDR1 SNHLY, CDR2 FYNNEI. The CDR3 region is CASSDSEAFF. The CDR3 nucleotides are TGTGCCAGCAGTGACAGTGAAGCTTTCTTT.

V and J are TRBV29-1 and TRBJ1-1, with 8 bases lining up with TRBD1. Germline lookup yields CDR1 SQVTM and CDR2 ANQGSEA. The V segment lost 1 base and the J segment 3 bases; nucleotides outside the gene matches: 7. CDR3 length: 15 amino acids. The CDR3 here is CSVEGVNRGYTEAFF. The CDR3 DNA reads TGCAGCGTTGAAGGGGTAAACAGGGGGTACACTGAAGCTTTCTTT.

The chain recombines TRBV2 with TRBJ1-4, with D unclear. CDR3 size: 14 residues. V lost 7 bases and J lost 0, with 9 bases in between. Germline values: CDR1 SNHLY, CDR2 FYNNEI. This CDR3 reads CASTAFATNEKLFF. The CDR3 region has the DNA TGTGCCAGCACCGCCTTCGCAACTAATGAAAAACTGTTTTTT.

The V call is TRBV4-1, the J call TRBJ2-1; TRBD2 aligns across 7 bases. Trimming at V came to 7 bases and at J to 7 bases, leaving 13 bases not matched to a gene. Looked up from germline, CDR1 is MGHRA and CDR2 is YSYEKL. The CDR3 loop spans 15 amino acids. Written as DNA, the CDR3 is TGCGCCAGCACCACCCGGGAGGCTCAATGGAATGAGCAGTTCTTC. Translating it yields CASTTREAQWNEQFF.

The chain joins TRBV5-1 to TRBJ2-5; 7 bases are shared with TRBD1. V gave up 0 bases and J gave up 5 bases; unmatched junction bases: 13. This CDR3 spans 17 amino acids. Germline-derived CDR1 and CDR2 are SGHRS and YFSETQ. The CDR3 sequence: CASSLVVATIRGETQYF. In DNA form, the CDR3 reads TGCGCCAGCAGCTTGGTCGTGGCTACTATCAGGGGGGAGACCCAGTACTTC. Together with reference TRBV5-1 and TRBJ2-5, the CDR3 gives the full variable domain: KAGVTQTPRYLIKTRGQQVTLSCSPISGHRSVSWYQQTPGQGLQFLFEYFSETQRNKGNFPGRFSGRQFSNSRSEMNVSTLELGDSALYLCASSLVVATIRGETQYFGPGTRLLVL.